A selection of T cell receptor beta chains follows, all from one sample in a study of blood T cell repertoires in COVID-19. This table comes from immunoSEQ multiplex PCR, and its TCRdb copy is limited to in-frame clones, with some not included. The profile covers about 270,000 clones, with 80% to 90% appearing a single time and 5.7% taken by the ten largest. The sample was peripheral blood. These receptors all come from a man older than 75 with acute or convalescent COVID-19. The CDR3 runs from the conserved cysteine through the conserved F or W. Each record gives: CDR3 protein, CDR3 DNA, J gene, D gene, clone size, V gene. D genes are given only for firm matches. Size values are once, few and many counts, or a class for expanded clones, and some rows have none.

CASSEFGGGLYEQYF	TGTGCCAGCAGTGAATTTGGGGGAGGGCTCTACGAGCAGTACTTC	TRBJ2-7	TRBD2	.	TRBV25-1
CASSLQGVTQYF	TGTGCCAGCAGCTTACAGGGGGTTACGCAGTATTTT	TRBJ2-3	TRBD1	.	TRBV7-2
CASSPGTSGGVADTQYF	TGTGCCAGCAGCCCCGGGACTAGCGGGGGGGTAGCAGATACGCAGTATTTT	TRBJ2-3	TRBD2	few	TRBV9
CASSRGLRTDTQYF	TGTGCCAGCAGCCGGGGACTGCGCACAGATACGCAGTATTTT	TRBJ2-3	.	once	TRBV7-8
CSASAPGLAGRNEQFF	TGCAGTGCTAGTGCCCCTGGACTAGCGGGGAGAAATGAGCAGTTCTTC	TRBJ2-1	TRBD2	.	TRBV20-1
CASSFAGEGTEAFF	TGTGCCAGCAGCTTTGCAGGGGAGGGCACTGAAGCTTTCTTT	TRBJ1-1	.	.	TRBV11-1
CASITKGSNTEAFF	TGTGCCAGCATCACGAAGGGGTCGAACACTGAAGCTTTCTTT	TRBJ1-1	.	.	TRBV3-1/TRBV3-2
CASSAAMATSISSYNSPLHF	TGCGCCAGCAGCGCGGCCATGGCGACTTCCATAAGCTCCTATAATTCACCCCTCCACTTT	TRBJ1-6	.	.	TRBV5-1
CATSRFLREGNEKLFF	TGTGCCACCAGCAGATTTCTCAGGGAAGGCAATGAAAAACTGTTTTTT	TRBJ1-4	.	.	TRBV15
CASSLQSGGYTF	TGTGCCAGCAGCCTCCAGAGCGGTGGCTACACCTTC	TRBJ1-2	.	.	TRBV5-5
CATSATGLAGVHEQYF	TGTGCCACCAGTGCCACGGGACTAGCGGGAGTACACGAGCAGTACTTC	TRBJ2-7	TRBD2	.	TRBV24-1
CASSQEAGSGANVLTF	TGTGCCAGCAGCCAAGAGGCGGGTTCTGGGGCCAACGTCCTGACTTTC	TRBJ2-6	.	.	TRBV3-1/TRBV3-2
CASSLRSGGAYNEQFF	TGTGCCAGCAGCTTACGGAGCGGGGGGGCCTACAATGAGCAGTTCTTC	TRBJ2-1	TRBD2	.	TRBV7-2
CASSVEIAVTGELFF	TGTGCCAGCAGCGTAGAAATAGCTGTCACCGGGGAGCTGTTTTTT	TRBJ2-2	.	.	TRBV9
CASTQRVPSSRGGYTF	TGTGCCAGCACTCAACGGGTCCCATCCTCTCGAGGTGGCTACACCTTC	TRBJ1-2	.	.	TRBV6-6
CASSSDGGTYNEQFF	TGCGCCAGCAGCTCGGATGGCGGAACCTACAATGAGCAGTTCTTC	TRBJ2-1	.	.	TRBV5-1
CASSLALAGVSYEQYF	TGTGCCAGCAGCTTGGCACTAGCGGGAGTATCGTACGAGCAGTACTTC	TRBJ2-7	TRBD2	.	TRBV5-4
CASSSYTNTEAFF	TGTGCCAGCAGTTCTTACACCAACACTGAAGCTTTCTTT	TRBJ1-1	.	.	TRBV6-5
CATSQGGYEQFF	TGTGCCACCTCACAGGGTGGGTATGAGCAGTTCTTC	TRBJ2-1	.	.	TRBV6-5
CASSRQGGTDTQYF	TGTGCCAGCAGCCGACAGGGGGGCACAGATACGCAGTATTTT	TRBJ2-3	TRBD1	once	TRBV5-4
CASSYNDKQETQYF	TGTGCCAGCAGTTACAACGACAAGCAAGAGACCCAGTACTTC	TRBJ2-5	.	.	TRBV6-6
CAISVVPTSYEQYF	TGTGCCATAAGCGTCGTACCTACCTCCTACGAGCAGTACTTC	TRBJ2-7	.	.	TRBV7-9
CASSKGQPQAQYF	TGTGCCAGCAGTAAGGGACAGCCCCAGGCCCAGTACTTC	TRBJ2-5	TRBD1	.	TRBV28
CASSPSGSTDTQYF	TGTGCCAGCAGCCCTAGCGGGAGCACAGATACGCAGTATTTT	TRBJ2-3	TRBD2	.	TRBV27
CSVVTGSGYGYTF	TGCAGCGTTGTAACGGGGAGCGGCTATGGCTACACCTTC	TRBJ1-2	.	.	TRBV29-1